The rows below give T cell receptor beta chains drawn from one sample of a study of blood T cell repertoires in COVID-19. The protocol was immunoSEQ multiplex PCR, while the TCRdb copy is restricted to in-frame clones and leaves out a portion. Of tens of thousands of clones in the sample, 80% to 90% were seen once. Sequencing used peripheral blood. The receptors stem from a man between 65 and 85 years old with acute or convalescent COVID-19. CDR3s include the opening cysteine and the closing phenylalanine or tryptophan. Each record gives: J gene, clone size, V gene, D gene, CDR3 DNA, CDR3 protein. The D gene is left open where the match is weak. Clone size is shown for a subset of rows, as once, few, many or a class of expanded clone.

J gene: TRBJ2-7; clone size: few; V gene: TRBV5-6; D gene: -; CDR3 DNA: TGTGCCAGCAGCCCCGGGGGGCCCTACGAGCAGTACTTC; CDR3 protein: CASSPGGPYEQYF
J gene: TRBJ1-6; clone size: -; V gene: TRBV5-4; D gene: -; CDR3 DNA: TGTGCCAGCAGCTCTGCTTCCCACAGGGACTCACCCCTCCACTTT; CDR3 protein: CASSSASHRDSPLHF
J gene: TRBJ2-3; clone size: -; V gene: TRBV7-2; D gene: -; CDR3 DNA: TGTGCCAGCAGCACCGACAGGACTAGCACAGATACGCAGTATTTT; CDR3 protein: CASSTDRTSTDTQYF
J gene: TRBJ2-7; clone size: -; V gene: TRBV6-6; D gene: TRBD1; CDR3 DNA: TGTGCCAGCACCCAGACAGGGGGCGGCGAGCAGTACTTC; CDR3 protein: CASTQTGGGEQYF
J gene: TRBJ2-3; clone size: once; V gene: TRBV7-2; D gene: TRBD2; CDR3 DNA: TGTGCCAGCAGCGGGGGGGAGCAAACAGATACGCAGTATTTT; CDR3 protein: CASSGGEQTDTQYF
J gene: TRBJ1-3; clone size: -; V gene: TRBV5-1; D gene: TRBD1; CDR3 DNA: TGCGCCAGCATGCCCAGGACAGGAGGAAACACCATATATTTT; CDR3 protein: CASMPRTGGNTIYF
J gene: TRBJ1-3; clone size: -; V gene: TRBV7-2; D gene: -; CDR3 DNA: TGTGCCAGCAGCCTGGCCCTTAGAAACACCATATATTTT; CDR3 protein: CASSLALRNTIYF
J gene: TRBJ1-1; clone size: -; V gene: TRBV10-2; D gene: -; CDR3 DNA: TGCGCCACCTCCGGCGGGGGTAACACTGAAGCTTTCTTT; CDR3 protein: CATSGGGNTEAFF
J gene: TRBJ2-1; clone size: -; V gene: TRBV7-9; D gene: TRBD2; CDR3 DNA: TGTGCCAGCAGTCTTACTGGACTAGCGGCGGGATACTACAATGAGCAGTTCTTC; CDR3 protein: CASSLTGLAAGYYNEQFF
J gene: TRBJ1-2; clone size: -; V gene: TRBV4-1; D gene: TRBD1; CDR3 DNA: TGCGCCAGCAGCTCCCGGACAGGGAACTATGGCTACACCTTC; CDR3 protein: CASSSRTGNYGYTF
J gene: TRBJ2-7; clone size: -; V gene: TRBV10-2; D gene: -; CDR3 DNA: TGCGCCAGCAGTGTAGGTACAGGGAGGGTAAACGAGCAGTACTTC; CDR3 protein: CASSVGTGRVNEQYF
J gene: TRBJ2-7; clone size: -; V gene: TRBV7-2; D gene: TRBD1; CDR3 DNA: TGTGCCAGCAGGTTAGGCGGGACAGGGTCCTACGAGCAGTACTTC; CDR3 protein: CASRLGGTGSYEQYF
J gene: TRBJ1-3; clone size: -; V gene: TRBV9; D gene: TRBD1; CDR3 DNA: TGTGCCAGCAGCGTATTGGACAGGGTACCTGGAAACACCATATATTTT; CDR3 protein: CASSVLDRVPGNTIYF
J gene: TRBJ2-7; clone size: -; V gene: TRBV6-5; D gene: -; CDR3 DNA: TGTGCCAGCCTGAGGGGGTTTTCCTACGAGCAGTACTTC; CDR3 protein: CASLRGFSYEQYF
J gene: TRBJ2-2; clone size: -; V gene: TRBV7-9; D gene: -; CDR3 DNA: TGTGCCAGCAGCTTACAGGGTAGCGGGGAGCTGTTTTTT; CDR3 protein: CASSLQGSGELFF
J gene: TRBJ1-1; clone size: once; V gene: TRBV29-1; D gene: -; CDR3 DNA: TGCAGCGTTGCGGGGGGGCTCCCTATGAACACTGAAGCTTTCTTT; CDR3 protein: CSVAGGLPMNTEAFF
J gene: TRBJ2-3; clone size: -; V gene: TRBV9; D gene: TRBD2; CDR3 DNA: TGTGCCAGCAGCACTAGCGGGAGCACAGATACGCAGTATTTT; CDR3 protein: CASSTSGSTDTQYF
J gene: TRBJ1-1; clone size: -; V gene: TRBV28; D gene: -; CDR3 DNA: TGTGCCAGCAGTCTGTCCCCGGGGGTCACTGAAGCTTTCTTT; CDR3 protein: CASSLSPGVTEAFF
J gene: TRBJ2-3; clone size: -; V gene: TRBV27; D gene: TRBD2; CDR3 DNA: TGTGCCAGCAGGGGTCTAGCGGGAGGGACAGATACGCAGTATTTT; CDR3 protein: CASRGLAGGTDTQYF
J gene: TRBJ2-7; clone size: -; V gene: TRBV27; D gene: TRBD1; CDR3 DNA: TGTGCCAGCAGTTTACCGGGACAGGGGGCCTACGAGCAGTACTTC; CDR3 protein: CASSLPGQGAYEQYF
J gene: TRBJ1-4; clone size: -; V gene: TRBV5-6; D gene: -; CDR3 DNA: TGTGCCAGCAGCCCGGACAGTGGAAATGAAAAACTGTTTTTT; CDR3 protein: CASSPDSGNEKLFF
J gene: TRBJ1-4; clone size: -; V gene: TRBV7-2; D gene: TRBD1; CDR3 DNA: TGTGCCAGCAGCGTAACAGGGGCTAATGAAAAACTGTTTTTT; CDR3 protein: CASSVTGANEKLFF
J gene: TRBJ2-7; clone size: few; V gene: TRBV27; D gene: TRBD2; CDR3 DNA: TGTGCCAGCAGTTTATCGATCGGCGGGAGGGACGAGCAGTACTTC; CDR3 protein: CASSLSIGGRDEQYF
J gene: TRBJ2-3; clone size: -; V gene: TRBV27; D gene: -; CDR3 DNA: TGTGCCAGCAGTTTACAAGCGGGTCGCAGCACAGATACGCAGTATTTT; CDR3 protein: CASSLQAGRSTDTQYF
J gene: TRBJ2-2; clone size: -; V gene: TRBV14; D gene: TRBD1; CDR3 DNA: TGTGCCAGCAGCCAAGGACAGGGGATCAACACCGGGGAGCTGTTTTTT; CDR3 protein: CASSQGQGINTGELFF
J gene: TRBJ1-4; clone size: -; V gene: TRBV2; D gene: -; CDR3 DNA: TGTGCCAGCAGTGTACAGGGCGACTATCTTGCAACTAATGAAAAACTGTTTTTT; CDR3 protein: CASSVQGDYLATNEKLFF
J gene: TRBJ1-5; clone size: -; V gene: TRBV19; D gene: -; CDR3 DNA: TGTGCCAGTAGTATCAAGGGGTTGCCGCCCCAGCATTTT; CDR3 protein: CASSIKGLPPQHF
J gene: TRBJ2-5; clone size: -; V gene: TRBV7-2; D gene: TRBD2; CDR3 DNA: TGTGCCAGCAGCTTAGCTTTCGCTAGCGGGCAAGAGACCCAGTACTTC; CDR3 protein: CASSLAFASGQETQYF
J gene: TRBJ1-3; clone size: -; V gene: TRBV19; D gene: TRBD1; CDR3 DNA: TGTGCCAGTAGTAGGACAGGGCAACCTGGAAACACCATATATTTT; CDR3 protein: CASSRTGQPGNTIYF
J gene: TRBJ1-1; clone size: -; V gene: TRBV20-1; D gene: -; CDR3 DNA: TGCAGTGCTAGACCAGGGGCTGAAGCTTTCTTT; CDR3 protein: CSARPGAEAFF
J gene: TRBJ2-1; clone size: -; V gene: TRBV4-1; D gene: TRBD2; CDR3 DNA: TGCGCCAGCAGCCAAGGGACTAGCGGGAAATCCTACAATGAGCAGTTCTTC; CDR3 protein: CASSQGTSGKSYNEQFF
J gene: TRBJ2-1; clone size: -; V gene: TRBV29-1; D gene: TRBD2; CDR3 DNA: TGCAGCGTTGGTAGCGGGGGGGGTAGCTCCTACAATGAGCAGTTCTTC; CDR3 protein: CSVGSGGGSSYNEQFF
J gene: TRBJ1-4; clone size: -; V gene: TRBV7-9; D gene: TRBD1; CDR3 DNA: TGTGCCAGCAGCTTGGGAACAGGGGGTTCGTTTTTT; CDR3 protein: CASSLGTGGSFF
J gene: TRBJ1-3; clone size: -; V gene: TRBV4-1; D gene: TRBD1; CDR3 DNA: TGCGCCAGCAGCCAAGAGGAGGGGGCGGCTGGAAACACCATATATTTT; CDR3 protein: CASSQEEGAAGNTIYF
J gene: TRBJ1-1; clone size: -; V gene: TRBV19; D gene: TRBD1; CDR3 DNA: TGTGCCAGTAGTATTGTAGGACAGGGGAACACTGAAGCTTTCTTT; CDR3 protein: CASSIVGQGNTEAFF
J gene: TRBJ1-4; clone size: -; V gene: TRBV27; D gene: -; CDR3 DNA: TGTGCCAGCAGTCCCATCACTCCGGGAGGAAAACTGTTTTTT; CDR3 protein: CASSPITPGGKLFF
J gene: TRBJ1-2; clone size: -; V gene: TRBV14; D gene: -; CDR3 DNA: TGTGCCAGCAGCCCATACGTGGGCCCCGCCGAGGGCTACACCTTC; CDR3 protein: CASSPYVGPAEGYTF
J gene: TRBJ2-6; clone size: -; V gene: TRBV5-4; D gene: -; CDR3 DNA: TGTGCCAGCAGCTCCCCGGGCTCTGGGGCCAACGTCCTGACTTTC; CDR3 protein: CASSSPGSGANVLTF
J gene: TRBJ2-5; clone size: -; V gene: TRBV5-1; D gene: TRBD1; CDR3 DNA: TGCGCCAGCAGCCTGAGGGGGCGCGAGACCCAGTACTTC; CDR3 protein: CASSLRGRETQYF
J gene: TRBJ2-2; clone size: -; V gene: TRBV4-2; D gene: TRBD2; CDR3 DNA: TGTGCCAGCAGCCAAGGAGCCTTAGCGGGAGGCCTCCCCGGGGAGCTGTTTTTT; CDR3 protein: CASSQGALAGGLPGELFF
J gene: TRBJ1-4; clone size: -; V gene: TRBV28; D gene: -; CDR3 DNA: TGTGCCAGCGTTCAGGGTACAACTAATGAAAAACTGTTTTTT; CDR3 protein: CASVQGTTNEKLFF
J gene: TRBJ2-2; clone size: -; V gene: TRBV21-1; D gene: -; CDR3 DNA: TGTGCCAGCAGCAGAGGGTCCAACTCGGCCGGGGAGCTGTTTTTT; CDR3 protein: CASSRGSNSAGELFF
J gene: TRBJ2-1; clone size: -; V gene: TRBV18; D gene: TRBD2; CDR3 DNA: TGTGCCAGCTCACCGGGACTAGCGGGAGGGGATGAGCAGTTCTTC; CDR3 protein: CASSPGLAGGDEQFF
J gene: TRBJ1-2; clone size: -; V gene: TRBV24-1; D gene: -; CDR3 DNA: TGTGCCACCAGTGCAGGGGACGCCTATGGCTACACCTTC; CDR3 protein: CATSAGDAYGYTF
J gene: TRBJ2-7; clone size: once; V gene: TRBV7-3; D gene: TRBD2; CDR3 DNA: TGTGCCAGCAGCCCAGGTAGACTAGCGGGAGTCGAGCAGTACTTC; CDR3 protein: CASSPGRLAGVEQYF